This TCR beta chain was captured in a study of post-analysis software for immune sequencing data. The CDR3 runs to 13 residues. CDR1 and CDR2 (germline): MNHEY, SMNVEV (reference sequence). Broader study findings: Patients carried roughly five TRBV segments more frequently than controls did, and TRBV5-6, TRBV5-1 and TRBV20-1 were among them. In multiple sclerosis, normalized Chao1 diversity was significantly below that of controls.

Sequencing libraries made from TCR beta cDNA carried unique molecular identifiers. Each CDR3 protein gets one entry after TCRdb re-called the PCR reads with MiXCR. The sample has hundreds of thousands of distinct CDR3 sequences; around 53% are singletons. For this clonotype: The antigen is unknown. At one boundary the junction diverges from the germline segment, which might be a read error.

The chain employs TRBV27 and TRBJ2-7; no reliable D call. Source material: blood. This receptor was taken from a girl aged 10 to 17 with multiple sclerosis. CDR3 DNA: TGTGCCAGCAGTTTAGGGCCGTCCTTCGAGCAGTACTTC. Its translation: CASSLGPSFEQYF.